This T cell receptor beta chain was recorded in a study of control samples from healthy donors and cancer patients. This CDR3 region has 14 residues. Germline assignment: CDR1 SEHNR and CDR2 FQNEAQ (reference sequence). Trimming cost V 5 bases and J 8 bases; bases outside gene matches: 8. This clone appeared a single time. The assay was immunoSEQ multiplex PCR, and TCRdb's table has in-frame clones only and misses some. In the table there are 75,000 to 90,000 clones, roughly 86% of which are singletons. V usage is TRBV7-9 and J usage is TRBJ2-1; the match to TRBD2 covers 8 bases. The sample consisted of blood. This sequence was found in a man younger than 40 in good health. CDR3 protein: CASSRPAAGDEQFF. DNA for the CDR3: TGTGCCAGCAGCCGACCGGCAGCGGGGGATGAGCAGTTCTTC.